This paragraph covers one TCR beta chain sequence. One end of the junction is discordant with germline, which a read error may explain. These data originate in a study of tumor-infiltrating lymphocytes in primary liver carcinoma. In germline, CDR1 is MNHEY, CDR2 SVGAGI. The CDR3 covers 17 residues. Using a constant-region primer together with ProtoScript II reverse transcriptase, TCR beta cDNA was made from about 500 ng of total RNA. Libraries covering TCR beta were generated through three nested multiplex PCR rounds (using a slightly modified ARM-PCR). A C-beta reverse primer and TRBV1-TRBV30 forward primers served in each of the first two PCR rounds, at approximately 10 cycles apiece. MiXCR was run by TCRdb on the multiplex PCR reads, yielding one entry per CDR3 protein. Of about 180,000 distinct CDR3 sequences in the sample, 50% to 75% were seen once. Unsorted whole blood yielded blood RNA, and germline DNA was extracted as well. The patients lived with chronic HBV infection and had not yet received any treatment.

Material: peripheral blood. The receptor's source is a man aged 40-49 years with primary liver carcinoma and hepatitis B virus infection. The genes are TRBV6-5 and TRBJ1-4; D call uncertain. The CDR3 DNA reads as TGTGTCAGCAGTTACTCGGGGAGCAGCGCAACTAATGAAAAACTGTTTTTT. It translates to CVSSYSGSSATNEKLFF.